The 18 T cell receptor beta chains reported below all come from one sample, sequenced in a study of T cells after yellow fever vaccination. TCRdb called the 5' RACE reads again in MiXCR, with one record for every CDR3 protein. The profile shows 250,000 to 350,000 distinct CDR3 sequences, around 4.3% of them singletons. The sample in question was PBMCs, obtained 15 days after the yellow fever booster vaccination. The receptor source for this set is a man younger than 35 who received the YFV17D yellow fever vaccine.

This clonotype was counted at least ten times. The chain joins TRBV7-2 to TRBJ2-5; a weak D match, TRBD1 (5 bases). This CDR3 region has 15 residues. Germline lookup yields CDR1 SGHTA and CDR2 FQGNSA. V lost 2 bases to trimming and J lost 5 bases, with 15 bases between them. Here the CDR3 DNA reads TGTGCCAGCAGCTTAAATCCAGGGTTTGGGGAGACCCAGTACTTC. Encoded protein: CASSLNPGFGETQYF.

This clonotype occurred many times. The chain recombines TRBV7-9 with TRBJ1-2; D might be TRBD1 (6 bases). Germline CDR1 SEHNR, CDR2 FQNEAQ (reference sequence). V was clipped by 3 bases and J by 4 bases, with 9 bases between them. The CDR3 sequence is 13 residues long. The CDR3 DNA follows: TGTGCCAGCAGCTTTGGGGGGGCCTATGGCTACACCTTC. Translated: CASSFGGAYGYTF.

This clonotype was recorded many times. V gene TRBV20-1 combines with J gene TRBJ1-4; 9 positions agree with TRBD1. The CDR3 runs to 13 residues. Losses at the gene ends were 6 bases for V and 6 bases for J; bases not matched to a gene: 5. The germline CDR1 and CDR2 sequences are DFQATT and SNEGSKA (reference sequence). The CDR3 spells CSATGQGDEKLFF. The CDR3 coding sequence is TGCAGTGCCACGGGACAGGGAGATGAAAAACTGTTTTTT.

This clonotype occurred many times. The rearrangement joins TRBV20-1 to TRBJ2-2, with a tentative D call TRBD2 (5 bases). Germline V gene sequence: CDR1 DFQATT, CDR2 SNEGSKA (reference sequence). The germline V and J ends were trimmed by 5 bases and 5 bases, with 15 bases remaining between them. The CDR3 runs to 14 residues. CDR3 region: CSAVRDLGTGELFF. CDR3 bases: TGCAGTGCTGTCCGGGATCTAGGAACCGGGGAGCTGTTTTTT.

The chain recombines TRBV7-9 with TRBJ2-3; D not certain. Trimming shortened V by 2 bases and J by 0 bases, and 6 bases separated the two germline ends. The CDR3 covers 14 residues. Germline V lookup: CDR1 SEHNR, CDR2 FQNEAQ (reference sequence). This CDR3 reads CASSLRSSTDTQYF. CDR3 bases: TGTGCCAGCAGCTTACGCTCTAGCACAGATACGCAGTATTTT.

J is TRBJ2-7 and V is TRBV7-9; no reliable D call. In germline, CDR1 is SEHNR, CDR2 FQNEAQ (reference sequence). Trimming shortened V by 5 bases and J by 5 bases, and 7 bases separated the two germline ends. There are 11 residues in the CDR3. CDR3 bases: TGTGCCAGCAGCCTCACCGACGAGCAGTACTTC. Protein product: CASSLTDEQYF.

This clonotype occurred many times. The CDR3 bases are TGCAGCGTTGCCGCTGACACCGGCTACACCTTC. Amino acids: CSVAADTGYTF. V and J are TRBV29-1 and TRBJ1-2; D unclear. The germline V and J ends were trimmed by 4 bases and 8 bases, with 11 bases remaining between them. CDR1 and CDR2 (germline): SQVTM, ANQGSEA. The CDR3 contains 11 residues. The full variable domain, rest sourced from reference TRBV29-1 and TRBJ1-2, is SAVISQKPSRDICQRGTSLTIQCQVDSQVTMMFWYRQQPGQSLTLIATANQGSEATYESGFVIDKFPISRPNLTFSTLTVSNMSPEDSSIYLCSVAADTGYTFGSGTRLTVV.

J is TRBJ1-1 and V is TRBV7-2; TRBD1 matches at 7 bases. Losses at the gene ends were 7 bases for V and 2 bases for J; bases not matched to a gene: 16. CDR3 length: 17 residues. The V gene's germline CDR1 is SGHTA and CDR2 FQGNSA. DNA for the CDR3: TGTGCCAGCACCCCAGGCAGGGGGATTCTAGGTAACACTGAAGCTTTCTTT. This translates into CASTPGRGILGNTEAFF.

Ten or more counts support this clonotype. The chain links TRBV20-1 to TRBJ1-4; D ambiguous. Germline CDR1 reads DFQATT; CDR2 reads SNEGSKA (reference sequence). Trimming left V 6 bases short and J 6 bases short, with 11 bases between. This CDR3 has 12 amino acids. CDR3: CSADPGDEKLFF. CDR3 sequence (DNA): TGCAGTGCGGATCCCGGGGATGAAAAACTGTTTTTT.

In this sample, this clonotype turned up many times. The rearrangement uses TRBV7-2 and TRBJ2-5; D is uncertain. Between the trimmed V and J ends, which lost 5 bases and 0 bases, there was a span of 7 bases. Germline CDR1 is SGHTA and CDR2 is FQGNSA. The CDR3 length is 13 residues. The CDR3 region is CASSNADQETQYF. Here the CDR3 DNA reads TGTGCCAGCAGCAATGCAGACCAAGAGACCCAGTACTTC. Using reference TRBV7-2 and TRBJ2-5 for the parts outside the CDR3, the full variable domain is GAGVSQSPSNKVTEKGKDVELRCDPISGHTALYWYRQSLGQGLEFLIYFQGNSAPDKSGLPSDRFSAERTGGSVSTLTIQRTQQEDSAVYLCASSNADQETQYFGPGTRLLVL.

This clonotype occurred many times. The CDR3 nucleotides are TGCGCCAGCAGCTCGGACAGGGAGGGAGAGACCCAGTACTTC. This sequence encodes CASSSDREGETQYF. This chain links TRBV5-1 with TRBJ2-5, with D perhaps matching TRBD1 (8 bases). CDR1 is SGHRS, CDR2 YFSETQ, per germline. Trimming removed 3 bases at V and 4 bases at J, with 13 bases between. This CDR3 has 14 residues. The full variable domain, completed using reference TRBV5-1 and TRBJ2-5, is KAGVTQTPRYLIKTRGQQVTLSCSPISGHRSVSWYQQTPGQGLQFLFEYFSETQRNKGNFPGRFSGRQFSNSRSEMNVSTLELGDSALYLCASSSDREGETQYFGPGTRLLVL.

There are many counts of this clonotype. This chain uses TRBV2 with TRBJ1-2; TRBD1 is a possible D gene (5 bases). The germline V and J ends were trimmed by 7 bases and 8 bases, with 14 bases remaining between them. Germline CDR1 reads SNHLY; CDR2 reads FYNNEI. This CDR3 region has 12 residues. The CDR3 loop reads CASTGGAEGYTF. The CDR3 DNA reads TGTGCCAGCACCGGGGGAGCGGAAGGCTACACCTTC. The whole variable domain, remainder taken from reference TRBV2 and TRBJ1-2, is EPEVTQTPSHQVTQMGQEVILRCVPISNHLYFYWYRQILGQKVEFLVSFYNNEISEKSEIFDDQFSVERPDGSNFTLKIRSTKLEDSAMYFCASTGGAEGYTFGSGTRLTVV.

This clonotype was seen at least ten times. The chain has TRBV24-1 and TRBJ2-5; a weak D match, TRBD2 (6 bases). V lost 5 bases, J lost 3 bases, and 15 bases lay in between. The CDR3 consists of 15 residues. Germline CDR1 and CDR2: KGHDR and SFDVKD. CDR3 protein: CATSGFSGFEETQYF. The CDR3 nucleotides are TGTGCCACCAGTGGGTTTAGCGGTTTCGAAGAGACCCAGTACTTC.

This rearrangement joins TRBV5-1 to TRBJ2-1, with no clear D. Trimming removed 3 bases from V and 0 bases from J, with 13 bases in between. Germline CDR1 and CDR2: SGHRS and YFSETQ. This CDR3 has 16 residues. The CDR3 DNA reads TGCGCCAGCAGCTACTTAGCCTCCAACTCCTACAATGAGCAGTTCTTC. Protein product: CASSYLASNSYNEQFF. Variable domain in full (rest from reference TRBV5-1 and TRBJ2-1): KAGVTQTPRYLIKTRGQQVTLSCSPISGHRSVSWYQQTPGQGLQFLFEYFSETQRNKGNFPGRFSGRQFSNSRSEMNVSTLELGDSALYLCASSYLASNSYNEQFFGPGTRLTVL.

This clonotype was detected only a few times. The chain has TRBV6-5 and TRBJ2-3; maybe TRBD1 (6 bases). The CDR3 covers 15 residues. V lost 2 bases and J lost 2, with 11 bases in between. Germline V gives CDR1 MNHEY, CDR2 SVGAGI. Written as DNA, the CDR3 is TGTGCCAGCAGTTACGGCGGACAGTACACAGATACGCAGTATTTT. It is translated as CASSYGGQYTDTQYF.

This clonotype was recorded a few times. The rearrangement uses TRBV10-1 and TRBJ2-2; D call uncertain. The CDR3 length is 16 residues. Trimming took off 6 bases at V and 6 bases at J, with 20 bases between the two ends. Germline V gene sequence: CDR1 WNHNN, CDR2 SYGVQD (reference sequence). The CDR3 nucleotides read TGCGCCAGCAGCCTTCCCGGCCCTACCCCAGCCGGGGAGCTGTTTTTT. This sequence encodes CASSLPGPTPAGELFF.

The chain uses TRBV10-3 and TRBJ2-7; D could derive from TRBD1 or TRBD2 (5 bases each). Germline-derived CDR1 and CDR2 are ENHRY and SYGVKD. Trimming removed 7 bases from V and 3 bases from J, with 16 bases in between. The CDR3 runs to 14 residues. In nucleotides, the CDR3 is TGTGCCATCAAGTGGGACCCAGGGAGCTACGAGCAGTACTTC. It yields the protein CAIKWDPGSYEQYF.

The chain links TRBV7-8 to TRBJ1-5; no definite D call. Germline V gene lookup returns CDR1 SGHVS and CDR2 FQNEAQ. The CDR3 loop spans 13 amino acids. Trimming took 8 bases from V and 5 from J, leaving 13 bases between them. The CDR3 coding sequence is TGTGCCAGCGGGCCGCAGGCCGATCAGCCCCAGCATTTT. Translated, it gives CASGPQADQPQHF.